The 7 T cell receptor beta chains below come from one sample, sequenced in a study of T-cell memory formation after mild COVID-19. TCRdb re-called the 5' RACE reads through MiXCR, storing one row per CDR3 protein. The table includes roughly 200,000 distinct CDR3 sequences, around 18% detected once. The sequencing sample was made of PBMCs or a T cell subset sorted from them (not recorded which). Receptors were obtained from an adult woman who had mild COVID-19 (a few samples of this study predate the infection). Cell type and time point are not known.

V gene TRBV19 combines with J gene TRBJ1-2; tentatively, D is TRBD1 (5 bases). The CDR3 spans 21 residues. The germline V gene has CDR1 LNHDA and CDR2 SQIVND (reference sequence). Trimming removed 4 bases from V and 3 bases from J, with 33 bases in between. CDR3 coding DNA: TGTGCCAGTAGTAAAGCGGCAATGGGACCATCAATACGAGGGGTTGACTATGGCTACACCTTC. Protein product: CASSKAAMGPSIRGVDYGYTF.

The chain is built from TRBV19 and TRBJ1-2; D uncertain. Germline CDR1 and CDR2: LNHDA and SQIVND (reference sequence). V lost 3 bases, J lost 8 bases, and 13 bases lay in between. The CDR3 sequence is 13 residues long. The CDR3 bases are TGTGCCAGTAGTATTGAAAGGATTGGAGGCTACACCTTC. Translated, it gives CASSIERIGGYTF.

This clonotype was seen a handful of times. This rearrangement joins TRBV12-3 or TRBV12-4 to TRBJ2-7; no definite D call. The CDR3 consists of 14 residues. The germline V and J ends were trimmed by 8 bases and 1 base, with 15 bases remaining between them. The CDR3 region has the DNA TGTGCCAGCGGACGTGACGGAACTTCCTACGAGCAGTACTTC. It yields the protein CASGRDGTSYEQYF.

This clonotype was seen at least ten times. The V call is TRBV29-1, the J call TRBJ2-2, with TRBD1 matching over 7 bases. V lost 6 bases to trimming and J lost 5 bases; unmatched junction nucleotides: 6. The CDR3 length is 13 residues. Germline CDR1 SQVTM, CDR2 ANQGSEA. CDR3 amino acids: CSVLNRGTGELFF. The CDR3 coding sequence is TGCAGCGTGCTTAACAGGGGAACCGGGGAGCTGTTTTTT.

V gene TRBV7-9 combines with J gene TRBJ1-2; D ambiguous. V lost 3 bases, J lost 9 bases, and 17 bases lay in between. The CDR3 has 14 amino acids. Germline V gives CDR1 SEHNR, CDR2 FQNEAQ (reference sequence). The CDR3 DNA follows: TGTGCCAGCAGCTTGGAGGTATCCTATGCAAGCTACACCTTC. Its translation is CASSLEVSYASYTF.

The rearrangement links TRBV2 to TRBJ1-2; 9 bases are shared with TRBD1. The CDR3 extends over 16 amino acids. V trimming: 5 bases; J trimming: 4 bases; junction bases outside the gene matches: 11. Germline V lookup: CDR1 SNHLY, CDR2 FYNNEI. The CDR3 coding sequence is TGTGCCAGCAGTCCATCCGGGACAGGGTTTCTCTATGGCTACACCTTC. Its translation: CASSPSGTGFLYGYTF.

The chain links TRBV6-2 or TRBV6-3 to TRBJ2-2; no firm D call. This CDR3 has 13 residues. Germline V lookup: CDR1 MNHEY, CDR2 SVGEGT. Trimming pared 6 bases from V and 0 bases from J, leaving 5 bases between. CDR3 loop: CASRLTNTGELFF. The CDR3 nucleotides read TGTGCCAGCAGGCTTACGAACACCGGGGAGCTGTTTTTT.